This TCR beta chain derives from a study of T cell changes during pregnancy in multiple sclerosis. Sequencing was performed with immunoSEQ multiplex PCR; in TCRdb, only in-frame clones are kept and a portion is missing. The sample lists almost 40,000 clones; around 91% were seen once. Germline-derived CDR1 and CDR2 are MDHEN and SYDVKM. The CDR3 runs to 14 residues. With V trimmed by 8 bases and J by 8 bases, 10 bases remained unmatched. The receptor's source is a female donor in good health, enrolled as a control in a pregnancy study. This material consisted of CD4+ T cells from peripheral blood mononuclear cells, taken in the second trimester of pregnancy. The chain has TRBV28 and TRBJ1-4; 8 bases match TRBD1. In DNA, the CDR3 is TGTGCCAGCCGCCCCCAGGGGGCGGGCGAAAAACTGTTTTTT. Amino acids: CASRPQGAGEKLFF.